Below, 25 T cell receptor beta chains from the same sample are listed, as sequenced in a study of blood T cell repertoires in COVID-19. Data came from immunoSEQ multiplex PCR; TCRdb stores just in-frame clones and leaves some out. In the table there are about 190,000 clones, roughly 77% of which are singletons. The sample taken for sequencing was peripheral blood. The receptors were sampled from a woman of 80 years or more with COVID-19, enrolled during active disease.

CDR3 coding DNA: TGTGCCAGCAGCTTGGCCTCGGGGGGTCTTAGCACAGATACGCAGTATTTT. It is translated as CASSLASGGLSTDTQYF. V usage is TRBV5-6 and J usage is TRBJ2-3; 7 positions match TRBD2. CDR3 length: 17 amino acids. J gave up 0 bases and V 0 bases, and 7 bases lay outside the gene matches. Germline values: CDR1 SGHDT, CDR2 YYEEEE.

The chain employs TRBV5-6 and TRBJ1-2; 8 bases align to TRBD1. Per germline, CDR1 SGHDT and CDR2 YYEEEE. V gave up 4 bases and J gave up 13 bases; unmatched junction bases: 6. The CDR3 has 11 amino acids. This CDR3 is CASSAQGAITF. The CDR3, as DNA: TGTGCCAGCAGCGCCCAGGGGGCGATCACCTTC.

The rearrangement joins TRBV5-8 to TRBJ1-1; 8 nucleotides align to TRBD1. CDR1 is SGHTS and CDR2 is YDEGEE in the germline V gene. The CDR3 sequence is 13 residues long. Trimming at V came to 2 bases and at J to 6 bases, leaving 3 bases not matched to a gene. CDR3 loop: CASSFGQGPEAFF. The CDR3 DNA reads TGTGCCAGCAGCTTTGGACAGGGTCCTGAAGCTTTCTTT.

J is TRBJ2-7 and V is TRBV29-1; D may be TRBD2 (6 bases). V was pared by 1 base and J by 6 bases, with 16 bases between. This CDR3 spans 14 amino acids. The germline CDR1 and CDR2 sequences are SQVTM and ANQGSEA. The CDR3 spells CSVEGGGKPGEQYF. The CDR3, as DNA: TGCAGCGTTGAAGGGGGAGGTAAGCCAGGCGAGCAGTACTTC.

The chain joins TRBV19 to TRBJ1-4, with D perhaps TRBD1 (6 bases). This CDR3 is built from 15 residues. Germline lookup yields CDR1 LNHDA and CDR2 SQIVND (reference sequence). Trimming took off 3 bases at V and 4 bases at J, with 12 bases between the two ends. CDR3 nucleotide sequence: TGTGCCAGTAGTATCGGACAGACCGGTAATGAAAAACTGTTTTTT. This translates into CASSIGQTGNEKLFF.

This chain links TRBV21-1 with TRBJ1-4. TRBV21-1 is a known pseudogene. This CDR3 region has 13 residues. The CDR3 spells CASSKAGDEKLFF. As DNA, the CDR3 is TGTGCCAGCAGCAAGGCGGGTGATGAAAAACTGTTTTTT.

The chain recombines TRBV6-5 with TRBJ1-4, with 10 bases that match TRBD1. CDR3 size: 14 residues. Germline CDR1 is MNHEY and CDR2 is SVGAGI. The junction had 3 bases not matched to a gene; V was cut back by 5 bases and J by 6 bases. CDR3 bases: TGTGCCAGCAGTCGACAGGGGGCTCATGAAAAACTGTTTTTT. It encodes CASSRQGAHEKLFF.

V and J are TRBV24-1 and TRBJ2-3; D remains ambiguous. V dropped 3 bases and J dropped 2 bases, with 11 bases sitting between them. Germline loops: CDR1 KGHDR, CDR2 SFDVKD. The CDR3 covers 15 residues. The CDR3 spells CATSDVPSSTDTQYF. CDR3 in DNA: TGTGCCACCAGTGATGTTCCTTCTTCCACAGATACGCAGTATTTT.

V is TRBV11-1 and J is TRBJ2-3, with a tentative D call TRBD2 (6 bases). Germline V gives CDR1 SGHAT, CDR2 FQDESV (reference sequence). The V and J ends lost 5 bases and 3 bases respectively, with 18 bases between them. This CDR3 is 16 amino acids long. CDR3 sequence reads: CASSPPVQEGTDTQYF. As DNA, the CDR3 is TGTGCCAGCAGCCCCCCTGTCCAGGAGGGGACAGATACGCAGTATTTT.

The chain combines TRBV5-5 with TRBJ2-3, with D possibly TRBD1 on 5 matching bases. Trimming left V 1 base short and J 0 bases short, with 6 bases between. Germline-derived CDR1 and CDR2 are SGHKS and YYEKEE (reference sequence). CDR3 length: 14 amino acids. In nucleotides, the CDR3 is TGTGCCAGCAGCTTGACAGGTAGCACAGATACGCAGTATTTT. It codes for CASSLTGSTDTQYF. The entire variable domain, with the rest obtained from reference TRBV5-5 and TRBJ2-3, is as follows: DAGVTQSPTHLIKTRGQQVTLRCSPISGHKSVSWYQQVLGQGPQFIFQYYEKEERGRGNFPDRFSARQFPNYSSELNVNALLLGDSALYLCASSLTGSTDTQYFGPGTRLTVL.

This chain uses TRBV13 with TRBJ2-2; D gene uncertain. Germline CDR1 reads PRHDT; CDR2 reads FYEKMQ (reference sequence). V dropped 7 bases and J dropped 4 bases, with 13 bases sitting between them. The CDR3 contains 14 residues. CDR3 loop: CASTPYSGTGELFF. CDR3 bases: TGTGCCAGCACCCCCTACTCGGGCACCGGGGAGCTGTTTTTT. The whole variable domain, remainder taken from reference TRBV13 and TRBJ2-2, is AAGVIQSPRHLIKEKRETATLKCYPIPRHDTVYWYQQGPGQDPQFLISFYEKMQSDKGSIPDRFSAQQFSDYHSELNMSSLELGDSALYFCASTPYSGTGELFFGEGSRLTVL.

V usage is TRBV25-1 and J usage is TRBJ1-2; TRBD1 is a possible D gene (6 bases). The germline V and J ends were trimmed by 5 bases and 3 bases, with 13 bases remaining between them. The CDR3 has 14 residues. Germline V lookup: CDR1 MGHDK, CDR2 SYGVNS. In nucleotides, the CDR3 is TGTGCCAGCAGTCCACTTCGACAGGACTATGGCTACACCTTC. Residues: CASSPLRQDYGYTF.

The CDR3 protein is CASSETVAYNSPLHF. The CDR3 region has the DNA TGTGCCAGCAGTGAAACAGTGGCCTATAATTCACCCCTCCACTTT. V is TRBV2 and J is TRBJ1-6; D uncertain. Between the trimmed V and J ends, which lost 2 bases and 2 bases, there was a span of 7 bases. Per germline, CDR1 SNHLY and CDR2 FYNNEI. The CDR3 sequence is 15 residues long. Full variable domain (rest looked up from reference TRBV2 and TRBJ1-6): EPEVTQTPSHQVTQMGQEVILRCVPISNHLYFYWYRQILGQKVEFLVSFYNNEISEKSEIFDDQFSVERPDGSNFTLKIRSTKLEDSAMYFCASSETVAYNSPLHFGNGTRLTVT.

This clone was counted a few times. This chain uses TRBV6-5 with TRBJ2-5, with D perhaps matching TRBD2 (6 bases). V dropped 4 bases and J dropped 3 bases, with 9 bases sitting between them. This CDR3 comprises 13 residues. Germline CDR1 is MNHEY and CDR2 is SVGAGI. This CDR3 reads CASSSWGEETQYF. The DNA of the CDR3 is TGTGCCAGCAGTTCGTGGGGGGAAGAGACCCAGTACTTC.

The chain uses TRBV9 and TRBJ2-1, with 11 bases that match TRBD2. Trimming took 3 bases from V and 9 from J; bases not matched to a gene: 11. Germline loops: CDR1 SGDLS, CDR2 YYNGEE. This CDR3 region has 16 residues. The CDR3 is CASSAPPLAGGSEQFF. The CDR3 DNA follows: TGTGCCAGCAGCGCCCCCCCCCTAGCGGGGGGAAGTGAGCAGTTCTTC.

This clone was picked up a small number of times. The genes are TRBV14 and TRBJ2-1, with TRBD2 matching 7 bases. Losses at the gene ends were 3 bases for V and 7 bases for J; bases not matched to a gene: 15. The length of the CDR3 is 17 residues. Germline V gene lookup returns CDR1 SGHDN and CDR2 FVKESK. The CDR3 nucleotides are TGTGCCAGCAGCCAGGGGCCCTTGGGCAAAGCGGGGAATGAGCAGTTCTTC. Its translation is CASSQGPLGKAGNEQFF.

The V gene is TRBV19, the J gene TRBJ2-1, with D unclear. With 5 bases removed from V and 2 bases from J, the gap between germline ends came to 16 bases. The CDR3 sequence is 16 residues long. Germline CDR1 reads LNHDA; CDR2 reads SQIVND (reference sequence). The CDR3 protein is CASSRTMRNAYNEQFF. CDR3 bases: TGTGCCAGTAGTCGTACTATGCGCAACGCCTACAATGAGCAGTTCTTC.

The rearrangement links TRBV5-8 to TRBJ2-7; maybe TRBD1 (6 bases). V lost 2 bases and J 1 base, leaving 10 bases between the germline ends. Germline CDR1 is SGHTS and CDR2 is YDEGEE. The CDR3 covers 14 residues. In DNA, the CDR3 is TGTGCCAGCAGCTTACAGGGCCTATCCTACGAGCAGTACTTC. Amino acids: CASSLQGLSYEQYF.

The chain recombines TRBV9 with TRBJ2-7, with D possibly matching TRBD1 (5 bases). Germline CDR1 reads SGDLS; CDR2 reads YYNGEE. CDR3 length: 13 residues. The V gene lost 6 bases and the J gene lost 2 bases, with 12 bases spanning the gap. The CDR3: CASIRTFPYEQYF. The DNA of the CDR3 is TGTGCCAGCATCCGGACATTCCCCTACGAGCAGTACTTC.

CDR3 sequence: CASSLVGQTSYEQYF. In DNA form, the CDR3 reads TGTGCCAGCAGCTTAGTAGGACAGACTTCCTACGAGCAGTACTTC. The rearrangement joins TRBV7-2 to TRBJ2-7; D perhaps matches TRBD1 (6 bases). Germline lookup yields CDR1 SGHTA and CDR2 FQGNSA. There are 15 residues in the CDR3. The V end lost 1 base, the J end lost 1 base, and 11 bases lay between the germline ends.

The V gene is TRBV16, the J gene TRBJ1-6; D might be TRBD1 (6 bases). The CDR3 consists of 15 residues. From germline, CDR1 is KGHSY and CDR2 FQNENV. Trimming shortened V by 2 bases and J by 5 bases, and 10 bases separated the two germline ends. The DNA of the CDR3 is TGTGCCAGCAGCCAAATCAGGGGTAATAATTCACCCCTCCACTTT. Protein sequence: CASSQIRGNNSPLHF.

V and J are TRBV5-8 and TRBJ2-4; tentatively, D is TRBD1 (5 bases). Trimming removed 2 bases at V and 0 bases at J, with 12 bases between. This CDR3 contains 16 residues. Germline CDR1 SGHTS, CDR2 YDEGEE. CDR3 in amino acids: CASSLGQLLAKNIQYF. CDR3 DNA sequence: TGTGCCAGCAGCTTAGGACAACTACTAGCCAAAAACATTCAGTACTTC.

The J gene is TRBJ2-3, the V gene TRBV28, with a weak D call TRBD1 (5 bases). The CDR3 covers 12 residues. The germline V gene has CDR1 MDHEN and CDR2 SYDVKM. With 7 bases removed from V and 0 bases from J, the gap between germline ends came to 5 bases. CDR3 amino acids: CASKGSTDTQYF. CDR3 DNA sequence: TGTGCCAGCAAGGGGAGCACAGATACGCAGTATTTT.

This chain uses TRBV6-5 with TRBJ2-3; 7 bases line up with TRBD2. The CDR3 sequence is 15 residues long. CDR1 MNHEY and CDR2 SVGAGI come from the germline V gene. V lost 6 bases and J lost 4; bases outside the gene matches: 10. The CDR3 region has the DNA TGTGCCAGCAGCCGTAACTCGGCGGGGGCAGATACGCAGTATTTT. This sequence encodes CASSRNSAGADTQYF.

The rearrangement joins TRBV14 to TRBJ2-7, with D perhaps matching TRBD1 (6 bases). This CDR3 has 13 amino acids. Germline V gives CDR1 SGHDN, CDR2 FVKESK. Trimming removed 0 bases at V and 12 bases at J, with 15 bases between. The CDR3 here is CASSQDPYGRGYF. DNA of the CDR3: TGTGCCAGCAGCCAAGACCCATACGGCAGGGGGTACTTC.